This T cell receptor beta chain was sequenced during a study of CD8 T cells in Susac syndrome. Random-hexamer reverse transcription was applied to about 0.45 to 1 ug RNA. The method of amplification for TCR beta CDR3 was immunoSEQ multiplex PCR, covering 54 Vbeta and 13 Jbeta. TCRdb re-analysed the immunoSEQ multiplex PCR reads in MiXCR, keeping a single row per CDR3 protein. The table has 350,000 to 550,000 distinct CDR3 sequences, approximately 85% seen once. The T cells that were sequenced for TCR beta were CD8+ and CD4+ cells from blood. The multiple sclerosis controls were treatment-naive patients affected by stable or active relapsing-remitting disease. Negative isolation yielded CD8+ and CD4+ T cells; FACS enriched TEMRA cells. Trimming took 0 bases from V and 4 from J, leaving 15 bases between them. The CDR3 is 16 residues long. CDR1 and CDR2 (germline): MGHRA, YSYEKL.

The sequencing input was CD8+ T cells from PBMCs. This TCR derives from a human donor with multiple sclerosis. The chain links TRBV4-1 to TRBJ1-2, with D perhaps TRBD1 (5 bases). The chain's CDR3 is CASSQDLVGGVYGYTF. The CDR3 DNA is TGCGCCAGCAGCCAAGACCTCGTGGGAGGGGTCTATGGCTACACCTTC.